This T cell receptor (beta chain) appears in the sequencing data of a study of blood T cell repertoires in COVID-19 (dated by TCRdb to 2018 to 2020). Regarding the complete study: The collaborator samples originated in the United States, Italy and Spain and spanned the acute and convalescent phases of COVID-19. A de-identified subject ID, COVID-19 status, age in years and sex were almost always included in the sample metadata. A freely available public database, intended as a resource for researchers studying the immune response to SARS-CoV-2, is where the repertoires were released. Where available, HLA class I and class II types were obtained from metadata supplied by the sample provider rather than from assay-based typing. The prospective study material was composed of cDNA or gDNA derived from T cells, B-cell-depleted T cells, or PBMCs. Samples were obtained from the ongoing ImmuneRACE study (first 160 participants) and from about 1,300 subjects provided by 6 global collaborators. Subjects who had been exposed to COVID-19, were actively infected with it, or had recovered from it provided the deeply sampled blood TCRbeta repertoires that made up the dataset.

Collaborating institutions collected whole blood in K2EDTA tubes following their own protocols. For TCRbeta analysis, collaborators shipped samples in one of three forms: frozen whole blood, isolated PBMCs, or DNA extracted from either of those sample types. The immunoSEQ Assay, a bias-controlled multiplex PCR, was used to amplify TCRbeta CDR3 regions from genomic DNA. For the original study's pipeline: The number of nucleated cells in each sample was estimated from the amplification of reference gene primers within the assay. To quantify the absolute abundance of each unique TCRbeta CDR3 rearrangement, sequence reads were collapsed and filtered. Productive Simpson clonality was computed per sample as the square root of Simpson's diversity index over productive rearrangements. This immuneACCESS table, as held by TCRdb, lists in-frame sequences with V and J called but not all clones. Of the missing ones, under half trace to an unresolved V gene in checked studies; the others have no known cause. D and trimming come from the DNA, and the V and J calls and clone size come from that table. For this sample there are 150,000 or so clones; 85% to 90% appear just once. Clones ranked in the top ten supply about 5.7% of the sample.

From the cysteine up to the phenylalanine, the CDR3 has a length of 13 residues. Only CDR3 DNA remains: 39 bases, in frame from the first base. V was cut back by 1 base and J by 6 bases, leaving a gap of 7 bases between them. Based on the germline V gene, the CDR1 and CDR2 sequences are SGHDT and YYEEEE. For this clone: Its target antigen remains unknown. Base qualities are not provided; no much larger clone lies one nucleotide away.

Study-wide findings and limitations: How much clinical and demographic metadata was included differed by source and by participant, and the metadata was provided uncurated.

The clonotype comes from an older man with acute or convalescent COVID-19. The rearranged segments are TRBV5-6 and TRBJ1-4; confidence is insufficient to name the D gene. Sequenced sample: peripheral blood. The CDR3: CASSLMRDEKLFF. The DNA sequence reads TGTGCCAGCAGCTTGATGAGGGATGAAAAACTGTTTTTT.